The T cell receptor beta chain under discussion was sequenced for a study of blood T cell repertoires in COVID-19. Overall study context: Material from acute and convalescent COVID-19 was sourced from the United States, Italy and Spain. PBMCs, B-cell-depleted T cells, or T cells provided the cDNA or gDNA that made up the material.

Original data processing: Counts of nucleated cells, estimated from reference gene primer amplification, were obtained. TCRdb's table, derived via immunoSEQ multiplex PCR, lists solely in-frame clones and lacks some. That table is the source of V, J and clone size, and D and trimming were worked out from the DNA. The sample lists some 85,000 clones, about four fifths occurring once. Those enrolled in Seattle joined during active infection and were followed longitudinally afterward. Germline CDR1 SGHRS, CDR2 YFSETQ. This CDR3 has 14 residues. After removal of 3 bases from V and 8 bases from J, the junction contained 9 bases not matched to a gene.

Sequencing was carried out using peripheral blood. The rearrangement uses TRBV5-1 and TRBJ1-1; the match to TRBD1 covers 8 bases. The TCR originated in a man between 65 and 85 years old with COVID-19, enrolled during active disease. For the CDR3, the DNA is TGCGCCAGCAGCTCGGGACAGGTAGTAACCGAAGCTTTCTTT. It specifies CASSSGQVVTEAFF.